This entry is about one T cell receptor (beta chain). Its antigen is currently not known. Since the CDR3 does not end with the conserved phenylalanine or tryptophan, this likely comes from a read error. The limits of the CDR3 on the DNA are not certain, so only TCRdb's listed CDR3 is given. The sample comes from a study of tumor and adjacent non-tumor tissue in lung cancer (dated by TCRdb to the late 2010s). Regarding the study in general: By cancer type, the cohort comprised under 15 adenocarcinoma patients, a couple of squamous cell carcinoma patients and 1 small cell lung cancer patient. Bulk TCRbeta repertoires were compared between lung tumor tissue and matched distant non-tumor lung tissue obtained from roughly 16 lung cancer patients. A few dozen paired specimens, one tumor and one normal lung sample per patient, were profiled by TCRbeta CDR3 sequencing. Ages among the approximately 15 patients ranged from about 30 to 80 years, there were around ten men and 5 women, and disease was at TNM stage I to III. A total of about 130 million productive TCRbeta reads were generated by sequencing, corresponding to an average of about 4.17 million reads per sample.

What the study reported, not specific to this receptor: Only about 15 patients were included in the cohort, and the need for larger samples and more detailed clinical data was noted by the authors. TCR diversity (inverse Simpson) was significantly higher in tumor than in normal lung tissue (approximately 440 vs 150, P = 0.0075, Mann-Whitney U test). TCR diversity was significantly higher in younger patients, and greater tumor TCR diversity was associated with shorter overall survival and shorter disease-free survival. Peripheral blood was not sequenced, so blood TCRbeta repertoires were not examined in the lung cancer patients of the study. Neither the sequencing platform nor unique molecular identifiers are named or mentioned anywhere in the methods. The top 100 clones made up a significantly larger cumulative share of the repertoire in normal lung than in tumor tissue.

The CDR3 is 13 residues long, counting both termini. The germline V gene gives CDR1 as SGHNT and CDR2 as YENEEA. RNA was isolated from bulk, unsorted tissue, and RNA quality was assessed with a NanoDrop ND-1000 and an Agilent 2100. All donors had newly diagnosed lung cancer, had not received prior chemotherapy, and were admitted for thoracic surgery in China between August and November 2014. The study excluded patients who had received radiotherapy or chemotherapy before or who had another cancer at the same time. Pieces of surgical tissue measuring roughly 1-2.3 cm3 were kept in RNAlater solution and stored at -80 degrees C until use. The library was made by multiplex PCR. The run used an Illumina HiSeq 2500. Following protocols modified from ARM-PCR, the researchers constructed TCRbeta libraries through three rounds of nested PCR with primers (Table S4). Before sequencing, PCR products in the 200-500 bp range were cut out of the gel and cleaned up using the QIAquick gel extraction kit. In the paper's pipeline: Trimmomatic was used to clean the reads, FLASH merged the cleaned reads into complete CDR3 sequences, and MiTCR assigned the sequences to V(D)J germline segments. VDJtools was used to compute clonal diversity as the inverse Simpson's index. In-frame sequences lacking a premature stop codon were counted as productive reads. TCRdb itself trimmed the public reads at Q25 with fastp, ran MiXCR and retained productive beta chains. Rows merge per CDR3 protein into single entries with the most common DNA and genes. TCRdb assigned the V and J calls; the authors' analysis was not used. In all, the sample holds about 76,000 distinct CDR3 sequences, and around 70% of those were seen once. Clones ranked in the top ten supply roughly 12% of the sample.

This chain joins TRBV11-3 to TRBJ2-5. Source material: lung tumor tissue. The receptor was derived from a woman in her 70s with non-small cell lung cancer. CDR3 sequence: CASSLSWLETQYY.